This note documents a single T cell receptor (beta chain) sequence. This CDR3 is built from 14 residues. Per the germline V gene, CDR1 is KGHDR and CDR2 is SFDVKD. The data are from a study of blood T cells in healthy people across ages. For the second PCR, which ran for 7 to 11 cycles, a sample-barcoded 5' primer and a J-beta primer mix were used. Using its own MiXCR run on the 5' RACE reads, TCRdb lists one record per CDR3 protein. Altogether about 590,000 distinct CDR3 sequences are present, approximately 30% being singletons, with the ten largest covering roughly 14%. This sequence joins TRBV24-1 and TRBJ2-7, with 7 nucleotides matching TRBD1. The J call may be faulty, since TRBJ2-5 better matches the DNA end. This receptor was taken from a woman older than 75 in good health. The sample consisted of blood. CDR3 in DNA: TGTGCCACCAGTGACTCGACAGGGCGGGAGACCCAGTACTTC. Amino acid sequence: CATSDSTGRETQYF.